This record covers a single T cell receptor (beta chain). Its antigen is as yet unknown. One junction end disagrees with the germline gene, perhaps due to a read error. Assay used: immunoSEQ multiplex PCR; TCRdb lists only in-frame clones, some missing. In the table there are approximately 47,000 clones, 80% to 95% of which are singletons. This specimen belongs to a study of OX40 agonist ivuxolimab in advanced cancers. In the study overall: Ivuxolimab, an agonist antibody against OX40 (CD134), was given to patients. Among those enrolled, mean age was approximately 60 years (range roughly 20 to 79) and 75% to 90% were male. Overall study results and limits: What antigens the expanded peripheral T cells recognized was never established.

CDR1 SSHAT and CDR2 FNYEAQ come from the germline V gene (reference sequence). The CDR3 length is 17 residues. Autoimmune disease history or systemic immunosuppression excluded patients. The sequence derives from an adult with an advanced solid tumor such as melanoma, head and neck, liver or kidney cancer. Here the sequenced sample was CD4+ or CD8+ T cells sorted from blood, taken in a trial of the OX40 agonist ivuxolimab. J is TRBJ2-5 and V is TRBV7-7, with TRBD2 identical over 9 bases. The CDR3 loop reads CASSPEGTSWYTETQYF. CDR3 in DNA: TGTGCTAGCAGCCCCGAAGGGACTAGCTGGTATACTGAGACCCAGTACTTC.